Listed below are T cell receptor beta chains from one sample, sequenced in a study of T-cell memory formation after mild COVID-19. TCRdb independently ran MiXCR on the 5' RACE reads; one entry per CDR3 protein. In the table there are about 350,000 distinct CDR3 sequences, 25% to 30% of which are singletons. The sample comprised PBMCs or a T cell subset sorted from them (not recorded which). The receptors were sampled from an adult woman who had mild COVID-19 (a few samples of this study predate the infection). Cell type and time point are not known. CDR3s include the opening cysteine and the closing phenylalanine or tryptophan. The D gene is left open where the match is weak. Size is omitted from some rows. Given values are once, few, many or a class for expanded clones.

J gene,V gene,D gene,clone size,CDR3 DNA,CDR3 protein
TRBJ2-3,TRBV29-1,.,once,TGCAGCGTTGGGCCACGCACAGATACGCAGTATTTT,CSVGPRTDTQYF
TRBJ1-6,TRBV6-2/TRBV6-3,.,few,TGTGCCAGCAGAGCACAGGGATCCGGTTCACCCCTCCACTTT,CASRAQGSGSPLHF
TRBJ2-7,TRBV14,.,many,TGTGCCAGCAGCCAAGTCCTAGGGGGGGCCTACGAGCAGTACTTC,CASSQVLGGAYEQYF
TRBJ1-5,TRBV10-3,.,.,TGTGCCATCAGTGAATCCGACAGGTTCAATCAGCCCCAGCATTTT,CAISESDRFNQPQHF
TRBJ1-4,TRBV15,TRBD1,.,TGTGCCACCAGCACTGACAGGGGGCTTGGTGAAAAACTGTTTTTT,CATSTDRGLGEKLFF
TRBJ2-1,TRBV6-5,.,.,TGTGCCAGCAGGCGGGTTGACTACAATGAGCAGTTCTTC,CASRRVDYNEQFF
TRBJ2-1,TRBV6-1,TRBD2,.,TGTGCCAGCAGTACCGGGACTAGCGAAAGCAATGAGCAGTTCTTC,CASSTGTSESNEQFF
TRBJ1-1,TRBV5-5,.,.,TGTGCCAGCAGCTTGGCCGTGATCACTGAAGCTTTCTTT,CASSLAVITEAFF
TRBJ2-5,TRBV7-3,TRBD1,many,TGTGCCAGCAGCTCCGGACAGGGAGAGACCCAGTACTTC,CASSSGQGETQYF
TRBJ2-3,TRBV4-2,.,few,TGTGCCAGCAGCCGACTTCAGGGGGGGCCTGGGGATACGCAGTATTTT,CASSRLQGGPGDTQYF
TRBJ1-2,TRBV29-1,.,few,TGCAGCGTTGAGTGGGTAGCGTCCTCTGGCTATGGCTACACCTTC,CSVEWVASSGYGYTF
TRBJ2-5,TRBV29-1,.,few,TGCAGCGTTGCGGCAGGGTCTAGCTCGGGGGAGACCCAGTACTTC,CSVAAGSSSGETQYF
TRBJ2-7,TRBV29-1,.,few,TGCAGCGTTGCGGTTTCCTCCTACGAGCAGTACTTC,CSVAVSSYEQYF
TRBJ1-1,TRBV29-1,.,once,TGCAGCGGCCTCACTTACATGAACACTGAAGCTTTCTTT,CSGLTYMNTEAFF
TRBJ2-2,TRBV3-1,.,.,TGTGCCAGCAGCCGGGGCGGGGAGCTGTTTTTT,CASSRGGELFF
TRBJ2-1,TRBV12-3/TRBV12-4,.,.,TGTGCCAGCAGTATACGACGGAATAATGAGCAGTTCTTC,CASSIRRNNEQFF
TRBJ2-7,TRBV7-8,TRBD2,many,TGTGCCAGCAGCTCGGGACTAGCGATCTACGAGCAGTACTTC,CASSSGLAIYEQYF
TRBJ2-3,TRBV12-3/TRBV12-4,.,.,TGTGCCAGCAGTTTACTGGGTAGAACAGGCCTAGATACGCAGTATTTT,CASSLLGRTGLDTQYF
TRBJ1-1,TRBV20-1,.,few,TGCAGTGTGCCGGGACTCTATGAGGTGGGCACTGAAGCTTTCTTT,CSVPGLYEVGTEAFF
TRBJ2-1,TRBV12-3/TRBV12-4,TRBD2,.,TGTGCCAGCAGCCAATCCCGGGGGGGCCAATACAATGAGCAGTTCTTC,CASSQSRGGQYNEQFF
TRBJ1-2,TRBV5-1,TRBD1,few,TGCGCCAGCAGCTACAAGACAGGGGGCGCCTATGGCTACACCTTC,CASSYKTGGAYGYTF
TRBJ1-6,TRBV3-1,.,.,TGTGCCAGCAGCCAACGGGGGAAGAATTCACCCCTCCACTTT,CASSQRGKNSPLHF
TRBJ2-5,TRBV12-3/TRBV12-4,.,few,TGTGCCAGCAGTTTGTTAAATGAAGGGGAGGAGACCCAGTACTTC,CASSLLNEGEETQYF
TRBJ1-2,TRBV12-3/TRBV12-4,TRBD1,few,TGTGCCAGCAGACCGAGGACAGGGGGGAACTATGGCTACACCTTC,CASRPRTGGNYGYTF
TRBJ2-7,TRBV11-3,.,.,TGTGCCAGCAGCACCTGGGGGTCTTCCTACGAGCAGTACTTC,CASSTWGSSYEQYF
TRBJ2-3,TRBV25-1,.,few,TGTGCCAGCAGTCGGGACGGTGGTAGCACAGATACGCAGTATTTT,CASSRDGGSTDTQYF
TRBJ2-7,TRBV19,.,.,TGTGCCAGTAGTATATGGAGAGGAACGGACGAGCAGTACTTC,CASSIWRGTDEQYF
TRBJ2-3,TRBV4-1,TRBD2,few,TGCGCCAGCAGCCAATTTACTAGCGGGGGGGAGAACACGCAGTATTTT,CASSQFTSGGENTQYF
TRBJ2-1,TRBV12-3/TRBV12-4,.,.,TGTGCCAGCAGTTCCCGACAGGTTGGAGAGCAGTTCTTC,CASSSRQVGEQFF
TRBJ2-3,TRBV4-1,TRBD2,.,TGCGCCAGCAGCCTTCATGTAGCGGGGGGCACAGATACGCAGTATTTT,CASSLHVAGGTDTQYF
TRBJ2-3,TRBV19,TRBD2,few,TGTGCCAGTAGTATGGCGAGCGGGGGGGAAGATACGCAGTATTTT,CASSMASGGEDTQYF
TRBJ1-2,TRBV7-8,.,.,TGTGCCAGCAGCTTAGGGAGGGAAGGGACGACGTATGGCTACACCTTC,CASSLGREGTTYGYTF
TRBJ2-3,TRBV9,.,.,TGTGCCAGCAGCGTCGGTACTGAAACAGATACGCAGTATTTT,CASSVGTETDTQYF